Here is one TCR beta chain with its context. This sample is part of a study of blood T cell repertoires in COVID-19. Study at large: Specimens from acute and convalescent COVID-19 originated in the United States, Italy and Spain. T cells, B-cell-depleted T cells, or PBMCs supplied cDNA or gDNA.

V lost 6 bases, J lost 3 bases, and 14 bases lay in between. CDR1 is MDHEN, CDR2 SYDVKM, per germline. CDR3 length equals 15 residues. Original methodology: Amplification of reference gene primers provided the estimated nucleated cell counts. Produced via immunoSEQ multiplex PCR; TCRdb's table is partial and in-frame only. That table supplies the V and J calls and clone size; D and trimming were determined from the DNA. The sample holds 150,000 to 200,000 clones, around nine tenths seen once. Sequenced: peripheral blood. This sequence was found in a man aged 70 or older with active or convalescent COVID-19. The chain links TRBV28 to TRBJ1-4; unclear D gene. CDR3 region: CASRPSPPANEKLFF. CDR3 in DNA: TGTGCCAGCAGGCCTTCACCACCGGCTAATGAAAAACTGTTTTTT. The full variable domain, with the rest looked up from reference TRBV28 and TRBJ1-4, is DVKVTQSSRYLVKRTGEKVFLECVQDMDHENMFWYRQDPGLGLRLIYFSYDVKMKEKGDIPEGYSVSREKKERFSLILESASTNQTSMYLCASRPSPPANEKLFFGSGTQLSVL.